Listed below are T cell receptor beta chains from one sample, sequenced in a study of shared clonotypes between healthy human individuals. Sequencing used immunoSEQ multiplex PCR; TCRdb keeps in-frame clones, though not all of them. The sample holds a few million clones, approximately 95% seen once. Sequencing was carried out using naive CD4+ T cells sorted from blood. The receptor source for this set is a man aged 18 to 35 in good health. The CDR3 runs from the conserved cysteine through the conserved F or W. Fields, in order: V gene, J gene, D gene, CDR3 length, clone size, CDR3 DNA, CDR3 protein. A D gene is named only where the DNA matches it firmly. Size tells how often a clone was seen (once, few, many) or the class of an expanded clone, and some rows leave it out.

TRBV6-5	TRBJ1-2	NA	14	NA	TGTGCCAGCAGCCCCGGGACGGGGGTACGCGGCTACACCTTC	CASSPGTGVRGYTF
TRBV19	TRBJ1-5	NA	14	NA	TGTGCCAGTAAGACAGCTAATAGCAATCAGCCCCAGCATTTT	CASKTANSNQPQHF
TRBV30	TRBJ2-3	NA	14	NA	TGTGCCTGGACCTCAGTCCCGGAGACAGATACGCAGTATTTT	CAWTSVPETDTQYF
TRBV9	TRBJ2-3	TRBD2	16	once	TGTGCCAGCAGCAGATTCCCTAGCGGGAGTTCAGATACGCAGTATTTT	CASSRFPSGSSDTQYF
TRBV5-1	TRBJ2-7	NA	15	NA	TGCGCCAGCAGCTTGGAGAGCGGAAGCTCCTACGAGCAGTACTTC	CASSLESGSSYEQYF
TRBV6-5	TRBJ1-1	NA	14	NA	TGTGCCAGCAGTTACTCCGCAGGGAACACTGAAGCTTTCTTT	CASSYSAGNTEAFF
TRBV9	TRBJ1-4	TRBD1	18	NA	TGTGCCAGCAGCGTGAATGGTCGGACAGGGGGCACTAATGAAAAACTGTTTTTT	CASSVNGRTGGTNEKLFF
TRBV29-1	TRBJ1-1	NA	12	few	TGCAGCGTTGGTCAGGGAGACACTGAAGCTTTCTTT	CSVGQGDTEAFF
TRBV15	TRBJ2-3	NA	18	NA	TGTGCCACCAGCAGATTCATAAAGGGGTTTGGGTCCACAGATACGCAGTATTTT	CATSRFIKGFGSTDTQYF
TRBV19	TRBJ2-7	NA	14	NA	TGTGCCAGTAGTATCCCCGGACAGATCTACGAGCAGTACTTC	CASSIPGQIYEQYF
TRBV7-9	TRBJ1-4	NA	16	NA	TGTGCCAGCAGCCCCCCTGGACTCGCAACTAATGAAAAACTGTTTTTT	CASSPPGLATNEKLFF
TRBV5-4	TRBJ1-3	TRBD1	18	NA	TGTGCCAGCAGCCCCGGGGGCGGACAGGGGGCTAGTGGAAACACCATATATTTT	CASSPGGGQGASGNTIYF
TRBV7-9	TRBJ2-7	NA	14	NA	TGTGCCAGCAGCTTAGGTGACATTCCCTACGAGCAGTACTTC	CASSLGDIPYEQYF
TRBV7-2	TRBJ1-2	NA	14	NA	TGTGCCAGCAGCTTAGTACAGGGACGGAGTGGCTACACCTTC	CASSLVQGRSGYTF
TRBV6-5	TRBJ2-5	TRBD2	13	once	TGTGCCAGCAGTTACCTCGGGGGAGGGCCTATGTACTTC	CASSYLGGGPMYF
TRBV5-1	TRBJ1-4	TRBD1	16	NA	TGCGCCAGCAGCTTGGCCCCGACAGGGGGAAACGAAAAACTGTTTTTT	CASSLAPTGGNEKLFF
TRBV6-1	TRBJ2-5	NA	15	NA	TGTGCCAGCAGTGAAGGCCGGCCCGCTCGGGAGACCCAGTACTTC	CASSEGRPARETQYF
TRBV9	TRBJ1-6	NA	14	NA	TGTGCCAGCAGCGTAGGCAGTTATAATTCACCCCTCCACTTT	CASSVGSYNSPLHF
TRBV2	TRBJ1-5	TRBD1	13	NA	TGTGCCAGCAGTGATACAGGGGACCAGCCCCAGCATTTT	CASSDTGDQPQHF
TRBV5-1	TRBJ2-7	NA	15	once	TGCGCCAGCAGCTTGTTCGGGACGGAAAGCTACGAGCAGTACTTC	CASSLFGTESYEQYF
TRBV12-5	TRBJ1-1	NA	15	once	TGTGCTAGTGGTTTGACCAGGGCCCGCACCGGAGAAGCTTTCTTT	CASGLTRARTGEAFF
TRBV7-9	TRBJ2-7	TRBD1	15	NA	TGTGCCAGCAGCTTAGGGCAGGGGGCACACTACGAGCAGTACTTC	CASSLGQGAHYEQYF
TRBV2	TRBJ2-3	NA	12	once	TGTGCCAGCAGCGGTAACGGGTATACGCAGTATTTT	CASSGNGYTQYF
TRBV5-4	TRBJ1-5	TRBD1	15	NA	TGTGCCAGCAGCTTTGATAGGGGGCTGGATCAGCCCCAGCATTTT	CASSFDRGLDQPQHF
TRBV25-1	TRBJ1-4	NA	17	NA	TGTGCCAGCAGTGATGTGGGCCAGGGACCATTTAATGAAAAACTGTTTTTT	CASSDVGQGPFNEKLFF